This entry is about one T cell receptor (beta chain). Profiling relied on immunoSEQ multiplex PCR, and the TCRdb table lists in-frame clones only, not all of them. Among tens of thousands of clones, 94% were seen once, and the ten largest hold approximately 4.3%. Per the germline V gene, CDR1 is MDHEN and CDR2 is SYDVKM. With 2 bases removed from V and 0 bases from J, the gap between germline ends came to 17 bases. CDR3 length equals 18 residues. The data derive from a study of control samples from healthy donors and cancer patients. The sequenced sample was blood. This sequence originates from a man aged 25-40 years in good health. The genes are TRBV28 and TRBJ1-3; D unresolved. CDR3 bases: TGTGCCAGCAGTTTAGGGATGGTCAGCGCCTACTCTGGAAACACCATATATTTT. It is translated as CASSLGMVSAYSGNTIYF.